This T cell receptor (beta chain) was documented in a study of T-cell reconstitution after alpha-beta-depleted transplantation in children. This clonotype was picked up a small number of times. CDR1 and CDR2 (germline): SGHRS, YFSETQ. This CDR3 comprises 15 residues. Trimming left V 6 bases short and J 1 base short, with 15 bases between. The TCRbeta library incorporated unique molecular identifiers. One entry per CDR3 protein, called by TCRdb with MiXCR from the PCR reads. This table has just over 950,000 distinct CDR3 sequences, 25% to 35% appearing once. The specimen was PBMCs, mostly from graft donor cells, collected 360 days after TCRalphabeta/CD19-depleted stem cell transplant. The source of this sequence is a boy under two years old who had a stem cell transplant for SCID, so the T cells may come from the graft donor. The chain has TRBV5-1 and TRBJ2-3; weak D call: TRBD2 (5 bases). The CDR3 DNA sequence: TGCGCCAGCACATCCGTCCCGAGGGGCACAGATACGCAGTATTTT. Translation: CASTSVPRGTDTQYF.